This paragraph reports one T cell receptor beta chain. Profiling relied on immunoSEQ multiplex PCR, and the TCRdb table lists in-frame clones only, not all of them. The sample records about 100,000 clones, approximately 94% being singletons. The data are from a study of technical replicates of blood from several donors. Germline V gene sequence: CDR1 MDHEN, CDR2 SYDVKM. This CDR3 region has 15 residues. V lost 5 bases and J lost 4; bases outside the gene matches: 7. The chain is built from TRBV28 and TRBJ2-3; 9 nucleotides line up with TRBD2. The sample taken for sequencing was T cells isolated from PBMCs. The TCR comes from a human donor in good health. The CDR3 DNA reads TGTGCCAGCAGTACCCTAGCGGGGAGGGCAGATACGCAGTATTTT. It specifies CASSTLAGRADTQYF.